Following are 22 T cell receptor beta chains from one sample sequenced in a study of blood T cell repertoires in COVID-19. Sequencing was performed with immunoSEQ multiplex PCR; in TCRdb, only in-frame clones are kept and a portion is missing. This sample has around 290,000 clones, with around nine tenths found just once. Sequences were obtained from peripheral blood. The source of these receptors is a man aged 35-49 years with acute or convalescent COVID-19.

The J gene is TRBJ2-7, the V gene TRBV3-1 (or the pseudogene TRBV3-2); unclear D gene. Deletions cut 1 base from V and 0 bases from J, with 7 bases between. The CDR3 totals 14 residues. Germline CDR1 and CDR2: LGHDT and YNNKEL (reference sequence). CDR3 sequence reads: CASSQVGLSYEQYF. The CDR3 DNA sequence: TGTGCCAGCAGCCAAGTCGGTCTCTCCTACGAGCAGTACTTC.

The chain joins TRBV15 to TRBJ2-3; TRBD2 matches 10 bases. Germline loops: CDR1 LNHNV, CDR2 YYDKDF (reference sequence). V lost 0 bases to trimming and J lost 0 bases; unmatched junction nucleotides: 6. This CDR3 comprises 18 residues. CDR3 residues: CATSRDVTSGVSTDTQYF. The DNA of the CDR3 is TGTGCCACCAGCAGAGATGTCACTAGCGGGGTCAGCACAGATACGCAGTATTTT.

This clone was observed a single time. The chain carries TRBV20-1 and TRBJ2-3, with TRBD2 identical over 12 bases. V gave up 3 bases and J gave up 1 base; unmatched junction bases: 8. CDR3 length: 17 residues. Germline V lookup: CDR1 DFQATT, CDR2 SNEGSKA (reference sequence). As DNA, the CDR3 is TGCAGTGCTAGTACTAGCGGGGGGAAACTAGGCACAGATACGCAGTATTTT. Translation: CSASTSGGKLGTDTQYF.

The chain joins TRBV7-6 to TRBJ2-7; D might be TRBD2 (5 bases). The germline CDR1 and CDR2 sequences are SGHVS and FNYEAQ. The CDR3 has 13 amino acids. The V end was cut by 6 bases, the J end by 3 bases, with 12 bases between. CDR3 region: CASSPSGSYEQYF. The DNA for the CDR3 is TGTGCCAGCAGTCCCTCGGGGAGCTACGAGCAGTACTTC.

This chain joins TRBV5-6 and TRBJ1-1; possible D gene TRBD1, 6 bases. The CDR3 covers 16 residues. Trimming took 2 bases from V and 0 from J, leaving 14 bases between them. CDR1 and CDR2 from the germline V gene are SGHDT and YYEEEE. The CDR3 nucleotides are TGTGCCAGCAGCTTCGACTGGACAGCTATGAACACTGAAGCTTTCTTT. Translated, it gives CASSFDWTAMNTEAFF.

V usage is TRBV6-5 and J usage is TRBJ1-2; TRBD1 is a possible D gene (5 bases). The V gene's germline CDR1 is MNHEY and CDR2 SVGAGI. V lost 5 bases and J 6 bases, leaving 19 bases between the germline ends. CDR3 length: 15 residues. CDR3 protein: CASSPPAPGINGYTF. Written as DNA, the CDR3 is TGTGCCAGCAGTCCCCCAGCCCCAGGGATCAATGGCTACACCTTC.

The chain links TRBV6-5 to TRBJ1-5, with 7 bases that match TRBD1. Trimming cost V 6 bases and J 5 bases; bases outside gene matches: 7. The CDR3 extends over 14 amino acids. Germline CDR1 and CDR2: MNHEY and SVGAGI. The CDR3 nucleotides read TGTGCCAGCAGCCCAGGGGGATTTTATCAGCCCCAGCATTTT. Amino acids: CASSPGGFYQPQHF.

The chain uses TRBV6-5 and TRBJ1-2, with no clear D. CDR1 is MNHEY, CDR2 SVGAGI, per germline. The CDR3 extends over 12 amino acids. V gave up 5 bases and J gave up 2 bases, with 6 bases separating them. In DNA form, the CDR3 reads TGTGCCAGCAGTATGGCAAACTATGGCTACACCTTC. Its protein product is CASSMANYGYTF.

This rearrangement joins TRBV30 to TRBJ2-1, with D perhaps matching TRBD2 (5 bases). CDR1 is GTSNPN, CDR2 SVGIG, per germline (reference sequence). There are 16 residues in the CDR3. V lost 1 base, J lost 5 bases, and 18 bases lay in between. The CDR3 reads CAWSANPGFFNNEQFF. For the CDR3, the DNA is TGTGCCTGGAGTGCCAATCCGGGATTCTTCAACAATGAGCAGTTCTTC.

The V and J genes are TRBV30 and TRBJ2-4, with D perhaps matching TRBD1 (6 bases). V gave up 2 bases and J gave up 2 bases, with 34 bases separating them. This CDR3 region has 22 residues. Germline CDR1 reads GTSNPN; CDR2 reads SVGIG (reference sequence). CDR3 nucleotides: TGTGCCTGGAGTCCTTCGCTTGTCACAGGGAAAAAAGATCTAGCCACCAAAAACATTCAGTACTTC. It codes for CAWSPSLVTGKKDLATKNIQYF.

J is TRBJ1-2 and V is TRBV19, with D possibly TRBD1 on 6 matching bases. Germline V gene sequence: CDR1 LNHDA, CDR2 SQIVND (reference sequence). Deletions cut 2 bases from V and 4 bases from J, with 11 bases between. The CDR3 loop spans 14 amino acids. The DNA for the CDR3 is TGTGCCAGTAGTATATTAGGCAGGGGCTATGGCTACACCTTC. Amino acids: CASSILGRGYGYTF. Together with reference TRBV19 and TRBJ1-2, the CDR3 gives the full variable domain: DGGITQSPKYLFRKEGQNVTLSCEQNLNHDAMYWYRQDPGQGLRLIYYSQIVNDFQKGDIAEGYSVSREKKESFPLTVTSAQKNPTAFYLCASSILGRGYGYTFGSGTRLTVV.

The gene calls are TRBV5-1 and TRBJ2-2; a weak D match, TRBD1 (6 bases). Per germline, CDR1 SGHRS and CDR2 YFSETQ. The CDR3 totals 17 residues. V lost 0 bases to trimming and J lost 0 bases, with 12 bases between them. CDR3 nucleotides: TGCGCCAGCAGCTTGGAGGTGGACAGTGCGAACACCGGGGAGCTGTTTTTT. Translated: CASSLEVDSANTGELFF.

This chain uses TRBV19 with TRBJ2-3, with D maybe TRBD1 (5 bases). V lost 0 bases and J 5 bases, leaving 12 bases between the germline ends. There are 15 residues in the CDR3. CDR1 and CDR2 from the germline V gene are LNHDA and SQIVND (reference sequence). In DNA form, the CDR3 reads TGTGCCAGTAGTATAGAAGGGCAGGGTGTAGATACGCAGTATTTT. Residues: CASSIEGQGVDTQYF.

V is TRBV6-5 and J is TRBJ2-1; TRBD1 agrees at 8 bases. The CDR3 is 14 amino acids. J lost 3 bases, V lost 6 bases, and 4 bases had no gene match. CDR1 and CDR2 (germline): MNHEY, SVGAGI. Here the CDR3 DNA reads TGTGCCAGCAGGGGGACAGGCAGCTACAATGAGCAGTTCTTC. This translates into CASRGTGSYNEQFF.

The chain uses TRBV29-1 and TRBJ2-5; tentatively, D is TRBD2 (5 bases). From germline, CDR1 is SQVTM and CDR2 ANQGSEA. The CDR3 totals 14 residues. V was trimmed by 6 bases and J by 4 bases, leaving 18 bases between them. The CDR3 spells CSVVGGLRGETQYF. CDR3 nucleotides: TGCAGCGTCGTAGGAGGTTTGAGAGGAGAGACCCAGTACTTC.

The chain has TRBV5-1 and TRBJ2-7; D possibly corresponds to TRBD2 (6 bases). This CDR3 has 13 residues. The V end was cut by 5 bases, the J end by 1 base, with 10 bases between. Per the germline V gene, CDR1 is SGHRS and CDR2 is YFSETQ. DNA for the CDR3: TGCGCCAGCAGGCCGGGGGATTCCTACGAGCAGTACTTC. It specifies CASRPGDSYEQYF.

V and J are TRBV7-2 and TRBJ2-2; D possibly corresponds to TRBD1 (5 bases). Germline V gene sequence: CDR1 SGHTA, CDR2 FQGNSA. The CDR3 length is 14 residues. V lost 6 bases to trimming and J lost 5 bases, with 13 bases between them. This CDR3 reads CASSSGFRTGELFF. The DNA of the CDR3 is TGTGCCAGCAGTTCAGGGTTTCGAACCGGGGAGCTGTTTTTT. Supplemented by reference TRBV7-2 and TRBJ2-2, the full variable domain reads GAGVSQSPSNKVTEKGKDVELRCDPISGHTALYWYRQSLGQGLEFLIYFQGNSAPDKSGLPSDRFSAERTGGSVSTLTIQRTQQEDSAVYLCASSSGFRTGELFFGEGSRLTVL.

This clone was seen only once. The J gene is TRBJ2-7, the V gene TRBV12-3 or TRBV12-4; tentatively, D is TRBD1 (6 bases). With 3 bases removed from V and 5 bases from J, the gap between germline ends came to 8 bases. The CDR3 extends over 12 amino acids. CDR3 in DNA: TGTGCCAGCAGTTTCGGGGACAACGAGCAGTACTTC. Protein sequence: CASSFGDNEQYF.

This clone was counted once. This chain uses TRBV7-3 with TRBJ2-2; no clear D gene. V lost 3 bases to trimming and J lost 3 bases, with 5 bases between them. The CDR3 length is 13 residues. Germline CDR1 is SGHTA and CDR2 is FQGTGA. CDR3 in amino acids: CASSFGDTGELFF. The CDR3 region has the DNA TGTGCCAGCAGCTTCGGAGACACCGGGGAGCTGTTTTTT.

This clone was detected only a few times. The chain carries TRBV5-1 and TRBJ2-1; TRBD2 is a possible D gene (6 bases). V lost 5 bases to trimming and J lost 7 bases, with 19 bases between them. This CDR3 region has 15 residues. In germline, CDR1 is SGHRS, CDR2 YFSETQ. CDR3 DNA: TGCGCCAGCAGTTTTACGGTGGGGGGAGTTAATGAGCAGTTCTTC. As protein: CASSFTVGGVNEQFF.

This rearrangement joins TRBV5-1 to TRBJ1-1; TRBD1 aligns across 8 bases. Germline CDR1 SGHRS, CDR2 YFSETQ. This CDR3 has 11 residues. The V segment lost 4 bases and the J segment 11 bases; nucleotides outside the gene matches: 4. The CDR3 bases are TGCGCCAGCAGCGATAACAGGGGGGCTTTCTTT. Translated: CASSDNRGAFF.

V is TRBV7-2 and J is TRBJ1-1; 9 bases fit TRBD1. Trimming cost V 4 bases and J 7 bases; bases outside gene matches: 4. The CDR3 length is 13 residues. From germline, CDR1 is SGHTA and CDR2 FQGNSA. In DNA, the CDR3 is TGTGCCAGCAGCTGGGACAGGGCAAATGAAGCTTTCTTT. Its protein is CASSWDRANEAFF.